The subject of this entry is one TCR beta chain. These data come from a study of T cell changes during pregnancy in multiple sclerosis. Germline CDR1 and CDR2: SGHKS and YYEKEE (reference sequence). CDR3 length: 15 amino acids. The ends were cut back, 3 bases at V and 2 bases at J, with 12 bases in the middle. Clones were read by immunoSEQ multiplex PCR, and TCRdb kept only the in-frame ones, dropping some. This table has around 40,000 clones, about 92% appearing once. This chain links TRBV5-5 with TRBJ2-1; D perhaps matches TRBD2 (5 bases). The clonotype was recovered from a female donor with multiple sclerosis, enrolled in a pregnancy study. Sequencing used CD8+ T cells from peripheral blood mononuclear cells, obtained before pregnancy. CDR3 sequence reads: CASSSTGVPYNEQFF. The CDR3 coding sequence is TGTGCCAGCAGCTCCACCGGGGTTCCCTACAATGAGCAGTTCTTC.